One and the same sample provided the 8 T cell receptor beta chains below, sequenced in a study of T cell changes during pregnancy in multiple sclerosis. Profiled with immunoSEQ multiplex PCR; TCRdb holds only in-frame clones, not every one. Found here are about 100,000 clones, roughly nine tenths of them singletons; the top ten hold about 1.3%. Sequences were derived from peripheral blood, sampled in the second trimester of pregnancy. These receptors were obtained from a female donor with multiple sclerosis, enrolled in a pregnancy study.

The rearrangement links TRBV19 to TRBJ1-2; perhaps TRBD1 as D (6 bases). Trimming removed 0 bases at V and 5 bases at J, with 13 bases between. The CDR3 runs to 15 residues. Germline V lookup: CDR1 LNHDA, CDR2 SQIVND (reference sequence). The CDR3, as DNA: TGTGCCAGTAGTATAGATCACAGGGAAATGTATGGCTACACCTTC. Protein sequence: CASSIDHREMYGYTF.

V and J are TRBV9 and TRBJ2-3, with 11 positions matching TRBD2. The CDR3 totals 20 residues. CDR1 and CDR2 from the germline V gene are SGDLS and YYNGEE. V lost 3 bases to trimming and J lost 0 bases; unmatched junction nucleotides: 15. CDR3 residues: CASSAPTSGATHSSTDTQYF. The DNA for the CDR3 is TGTGCCAGCAGCGCCCCGACTAGCGGGGCAACCCATTCTAGCACAGATACGCAGTATTTT. The entire variable domain, with the rest obtained from reference TRBV9 and TRBJ2-3, is as follows: DSGVTQTPKHLITATGQRVTLRCSPRSGDLSVYWYQQSLDQGLQFLIQYYNGEERAKGNILERFSAQQFPDLHSELNLSSLELGDSALYFCASSAPTSGATHSSTDTQYFGPGTRLTVL.

The J gene is TRBJ2-2, the V gene TRBV27, with D tentatively TRBD2 (6 bases). This CDR3 is 16 amino acids long. Germline loops: CDR1 MNHEY, CDR2 SMNVEV (reference sequence). V lost 3 bases and J 2 bases, leaving 13 bases between the germline ends. CDR3 DNA: TGTGCCAGCAGTTTCTTAGCGGTGTATAACACCGGGGAGCTGTTTTTT. Amino acid sequence: CASSFLAVYNTGELFF.

The chain employs TRBV27 and TRBJ2-5; D is possibly TRBD1 (6 bases). This CDR3 spans 15 amino acids. V was pared by 5 bases and J by 2 bases, with 15 bases between. CDR1 MNHEY and CDR2 SMNVEV come from the germline V gene (reference sequence). CDR3 DNA: TGTGCCAGCAGTCCCCCGGGACAACGACAAGAGACCCAGTACTTC. Its protein product is CASSPPGQRQETQYF.

This clone has just one count. The chain links TRBV2 to TRBJ1-2; D might be TRBD1 (5 bases). The CDR3 is 15 amino acids. The germline V and J ends were trimmed by 6 bases and 0 bases, with 14 bases remaining between them. CDR1 is SNHLY, CDR2 FYNNEI, per germline. CDR3 DNA sequence: TGTGCCAGCAGCCTTGGAGGGACCTCTAACTATGGCTACACCTTC. It specifies CASSLGGTSNYGYTF.

The table lists this clone with a few counts. The CDR3 spells CASSGQRTEAFF. The CDR3 DNA follows: TGTGCCAGCAGCGGCCAACGCACGGAGGCTTTCTTT. This chain uses TRBV6-1 with TRBJ1-1; D uncertain. Trimming shortened V by 6 bases and J by 11 bases, and 16 bases separated the two germline ends. Looked up from germline, CDR1 is MNHNS and CDR2 is SASEGT. The CDR3 runs 12 residues.

The chain has TRBV19 and TRBJ2-1, with 7 bases identical to TRBD1. Germline CDR1 is LNHDA and CDR2 is SQIVND (reference sequence). The CDR3 totals 15 residues. Germline trimming cut 6 bases from V and 0 bases from J; bases unmatched to any gene: 5. CDR3 amino acids: CASSLTGSSYNEQFF. DNA for the CDR3: TGTGCCAGTAGCCTGACAGGGAGCTCCTACAATGAGCAGTTCTTC.

DNA for the CDR3: TGCAGCGTTCCAGGAGGGTCTAATGAAAAACTGTTTTTT. Its protein is CSVPGGSNEKLFF. This chain connects TRBV29-1 to TRBJ1-4; D is uncertain. Trimming stripped 5 bases from V and 3 bases from J, with 10 bases between. Germline-derived CDR1 and CDR2 are SQVTM and ANQGSEA. The CDR3 loop spans 13 amino acids.